This T cell receptor (beta chain) was observed in a study of CD8+ T cells in alopecia areata. Points from the study as a whole: Under tofacitinib, fewer expanded CD8+ clones appeared among the top 100 scalp clones. Scalp and blood samples kept many expanded lesional clones throughout tofacitinib.

On this clone: Antigen: not known.

The treatment denotes: oral pan-JAK inhibitor, 5-10 mg twice daily. Punch biopsies of lesional scalp, plus peripheral blood, were taken from alopecia areata patients. Reverse transcribed after extraction, RNA yielded cDNA as the sequencing template. Profiling relied on immunoSEQ multiplex PCR, and the TCRdb table lists in-frame clones only, not all of them. The sample holds roughly 70,000 clones; approximately 30% are singletons and the top ten take more than 12%. The sample consisted of CD8+ T cells sorted from blood, taken at week 4, from a patient treated with tofacitinib. The TCR originated in a human donor with alopecia areata.

Written as DNA, the CDR3 is TGTGCCAGCAGCTTCGGGACGCAGGCCACCTACGAGCAGTACTTC. This codes for CASSFGTQATYEQYF. This sequence joins TRBV5-6 and TRBJ2-7; D tentatively reads TRBD1 or TRBD2 (5 bases each). The V and J ends lost 2 bases and 2 bases respectively, with 14 bases between them. This CDR3 has 15 residues. CDR1 is SGHDT, CDR2 YYEEEE, per germline.